The sequence of this T cell receptor (beta chain) was determined in a study of early T cells in non-severe SARS-CoV-2 infection. As for the study in general: Sequencing targeted bulk RNA from unsorted whole blood, leaving chains unpaired.

Individual cDNA molecules were tagged with unique molecular identifiers. TCRdb processed the 5' RACE reads anew with MiXCR; each CDR3 protein has one entry. The table has about 56,000 distinct CDR3 sequences, roughly a tenth seen once. This clonotype was seen many times. The sequenced sample consisted of whole blood. The TCR comes from an adult who was a healthcare worker with PCR-confirmed SARS-CoV-2 infection or an uninfected control (not recorded which).

The CDR3 loop reads CASSQDGLATTQYF. DNA of the CDR3: TGTGCCAGCAGCCAAGACGGTCTAGCAACGACCCAGTACTTC. The rearrangement uses TRBV4-2 and TRBJ2-5; D might be TRBD2 (5 bases). The CDR3 length is 14 residues. Germline values: CDR1 LGHNA, CDR2 YNFKEQ. V was trimmed by 0 bases and J by 7 bases, leaving 12 bases between them.